This paragraph reports one T cell receptor beta chain. Assay used: immunoSEQ multiplex PCR; TCRdb lists only in-frame clones, some missing. The repertoire holds hundreds of thousands of clones, with around 78% as singletons. These data come from a study of shared clonotypes between healthy human individuals. V was pared by 1 base and J by 6 bases, with 7 bases between. The CDR3 has 13 residues. Germline CDR1 is SGHAT and CDR2 is FQNNGV. This TCR derives from a woman aged 25 to 39 in good health. Specimen: memory CD4+ T cells sorted from blood. Subset: CD45RA-negative fraction. The chain couples TRBV11-2 to TRBJ2-1; a possible D gene is TRBD2 (5 bases). The CDR3 DNA sequence: TGTGCCAGCAGCTTAGTGGGAGTCAATGAGCAGTTCTTC. Protein sequence: CASSLVGVNEQFF.